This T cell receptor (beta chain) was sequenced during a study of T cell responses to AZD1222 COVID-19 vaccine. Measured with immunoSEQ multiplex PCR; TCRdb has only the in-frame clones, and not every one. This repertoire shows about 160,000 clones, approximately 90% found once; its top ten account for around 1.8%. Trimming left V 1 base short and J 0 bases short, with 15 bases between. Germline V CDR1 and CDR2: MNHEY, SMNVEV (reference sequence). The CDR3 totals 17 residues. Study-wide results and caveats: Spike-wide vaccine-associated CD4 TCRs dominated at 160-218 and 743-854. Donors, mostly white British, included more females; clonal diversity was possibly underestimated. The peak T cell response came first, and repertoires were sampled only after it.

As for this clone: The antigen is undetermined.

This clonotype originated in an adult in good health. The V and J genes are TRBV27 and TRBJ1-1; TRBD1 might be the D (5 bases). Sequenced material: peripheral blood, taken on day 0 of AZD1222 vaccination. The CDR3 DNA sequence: TGTGCCAGCAGTTTATTAGGGGACCTAACTATGAACACTGAAGCTTTCTTT. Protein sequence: CASSLLGDLTMNTEAFF.